The 25 T cell receptor beta chains in this list originate from one sample, sequenced in a study of blood T cell repertoires in COVID-19. The protocol was immunoSEQ multiplex PCR, while the TCRdb copy is restricted to in-frame clones and leaves out a portion. The table includes 70,000 to 95,000 clones, around four fifths detected once. The sequenced material came from peripheral blood. The receptors derive from a human donor in a cohort sampled during active COVID-19.

V and J are TRBV11-2 and TRBJ2-2; D remains unclear. CDR1 is SGHAT and CDR2 is FQNNGV in the germline V gene. The V end was cut by 5 bases, the J end by 7 bases, with 17 bases between. This CDR3 spans 15 amino acids. CDR3 region: CASSRQPIGGGELFF. As DNA, the CDR3 is TGTGCCAGCAGCCGCCAGCCTATAGGCGGCGGGGAGCTGTTTTTT.

The table lists this clone with a few counts. V and J are TRBV28 and TRBJ1-2; D ambiguous. The V gene lost 5 bases and the J gene lost 8 bases, with 18 bases spanning the gap. The V gene's germline CDR1 is MDHEN and CDR2 SYDVKM. The CDR3 contains 14 residues. This chain's CDR3 is CASSQTGPLWGYTF. CDR3 sequence (DNA): TGTGCCAGCAGTCAAACGGGTCCCCTTTGGGGCTACACCTTC.

The sample holds many counts of this clone. The V call is TRBV15, the J call TRBJ1-3, with D maybe TRBD1 (6 bases). V was clipped by 3 bases and J by 1 base, with 10 bases between them. The CDR3 totals 15 residues. The germline gives CDR1 LNHNV, CDR2 YYDKDF (reference sequence). The CDR3 DNA reads TGTGCCACCAGCAGTAACAGGGCGTCTGGAAACACCATATATTTT. It codes for CATSSNRASGNTIYF.

The V call is TRBV28, the J call TRBJ2-5; possible D gene TRBD1, 6 bases. This CDR3 comprises 14 residues. Trimming took off 3 bases at V and 1 base at J, with 9 bases between the two ends. Germline V lookup: CDR1 MDHEN, CDR2 SYDVKM. The CDR3 coding sequence is TGTGCCAGCAGTTTCTCAGGGGCCCAAGAGACCCAGTACTTC. Its protein is CASSFSGAQETQYF.

The rearrangement uses TRBV27 and TRBJ2-2; D perhaps matches TRBD1 (6 bases). From germline, CDR1 is MNHEY and CDR2 SMNVEV (reference sequence). CDR3 size: 15 residues. V was clipped by 8 bases and J by 4 bases, with 17 bases between them. CDR3 in amino acids: CASSPASGVTGELFF. The CDR3 DNA reads TGTGCCAGCTCGCCGGCTTCAGGGGTCACCGGGGAGCTGTTTTTT.

This clone occurred once. V and J are TRBV19 and TRBJ1-4; D remains ambiguous. Trimming shortened V by 3 bases and J by 0 bases, and 8 bases separated the two germline ends. Germline values: CDR1 LNHDA, CDR2 SQIVND (reference sequence). The CDR3 has 15 residues. The CDR3 loop is CASSITAATNEKLFF. The CDR3 coding sequence is TGTGCCAGTAGTATCACGGCGGCAACTAATGAAAAACTGTTTTTT.

The DNA of the CDR3 is TGTGCCAGCTCACCACTTAGCGGGACTTCCGGCGGGGAGCTGTTTTTT. Its translation is CASSPLSGTSGGELFF. The rearrangement uses TRBV18 and TRBJ2-2; 8 bases line up with TRBD2. The germline V gene has CDR1 KGHSH and CDR2 LQKENI. This CDR3 comprises 16 residues. V lost 1 base, J lost 7 bases, and 8 bases stayed unmatched.

To note about this clone: The germline gene is not matched at one end of the junction; a read error may be the cause. The chain couples TRBV6-5 to TRBJ1-1, with no clear D. Germline lookup yields CDR1 MNHEY and CDR2 SVGAGI. The CDR3 totals 11 residues. The CDR3 region is CASRRNAEAFF. CDR3 nucleotides: TGTGCCAGCAGGCGGAACGCTGAAGCTTTCTTT.

The V and J genes are TRBV19 and TRBJ1-5; 9 positions match TRBD1. V lost 3 bases and J lost 4; bases outside the gene matches: 7. Germline CDR1 reads LNHDA; CDR2 reads SQIVND (reference sequence). The CDR3 length is 16 residues. This chain's CDR3 is CASSIRTGGRNQPQHF. The CDR3 DNA is TGTGCCAGTAGTATCCGAACAGGGGGCCGAAATCAGCCCCAGCATTTT.

The V gene is TRBV3-1 (or the pseudogene TRBV3-2), the J gene TRBJ2-6; tentative D call: TRBD2 (5 bases). Trimming shortened V by 4 bases and J by 0 bases, and 10 bases separated the two germline ends. The CDR3 has 16 amino acids. The germline V gene encodes CDR1 LGHDT and CDR2 YNNKEL (reference sequence). The CDR3: CASSPPGFSGANVLTF. CDR3 DNA sequence: TGTGCCAGCAGCCCGCCGGGGTTCTCTGGGGCCAACGTCCTGACTTTC.

The chain uses TRBV6-4 and TRBJ2-6; TRBD1 matches 7 bases. CDR3 length: 18 amino acids. CDR1 MRHNA and CDR2 SNTAGT come from the germline V gene. V shed 6 bases and J 0 bases; nucleotides not matched to a gene: 11. The CDR3 loop is CASSATGTAYSGANVLTF. The DNA of the CDR3 is TGTGCCAGCAGCGCCACCGGGACAGCTTACTCTGGGGCCAACGTCCTGACTTTC.

Here the CDR3 reads CASRDFRGREGTEAFF. The CDR3 DNA reads as TGTGCCAGTAGAGATTTCAGGGGGCGAGAAGGAACTGAAGCTTTCTTT. The chain employs TRBV19 and TRBJ1-1; the match to TRBD1 covers 8 bases. The CDR3 contains 16 residues. V gave up 6 bases and J gave up 5 bases; unmatched junction bases: 14. Germline V gene data show CDR1 as LNHDA and CDR2 as SQIVND (reference sequence).

The chain is built from TRBV30 and TRBJ1-2; D unclear. In germline, CDR1 is GTSNPN, CDR2 SVGIG (reference sequence). The V and J ends lost 1 base and 7 bases respectively, with 7 bases between them. This CDR3 comprises 11 residues. CDR3 coding DNA: TGTGCCTGGAGTGGACAAACTGGCTACACCTTC. Translated, it gives CAWSGQTGYTF.

The chain employs TRBV25-1 and TRBJ2-4, with 10 bases fitting TRBD1. The CDR3 is 15 residues long. The trim removed 2 bases at V and 7 bases at J, leaving 5 bases unmatched. Germline V gene data show CDR1 as MGHDK and CDR2 as SYGVNS. The CDR3 nucleotides are TGTGCCAGCAGTGAACCCGGGACAGGGGCTAACATTCAGTACTTC. It translates to CASSEPGTGANIQYF.

The chain employs TRBV5-6 and TRBJ1-1; D gene ambiguous. Germline V lookup: CDR1 SGHDT, CDR2 YYEEEE. The CDR3 has 11 residues. V lost 3 bases and J 8 bases, leaving 8 bases between the germline ends. The DNA for the CDR3 is TGTGCCAGCAGCTCTCAGGCGGAAGCTTTCTTT. It yields the protein CASSSQAEAFF.

CDR3 nucleotides: TGTGCCAGCAGCTTATTGCGGGAGTCAGATACGCAGTATTTT. This encodes CASSLLRESDTQYF. The chain uses TRBV11-3 and TRBJ2-3; 7 bases agree with TRBD2. The germline V gene has CDR1 SGHNT and CDR2 YENEEA. Trimming at V came to 2 bases and at J to 4 bases, leaving 3 bases not matched to a gene. The CDR3 is made up of 14 amino acids.

The V gene is TRBV18, the J gene TRBJ1-6; D uncertain. V lost 3 bases to trimming and J lost 7 bases, with 19 bases between them. Germline V gene lookup returns CDR1 KGHSH and CDR2 LQKENI. CDR3 length equals 17 residues. The CDR3 bases are TGTGCCAGCTCACCCGTTCAGGCTACGACGGGGAATTCACCCCTCCACTTT. This sequence encodes CASSPVQATTGNSPLHF.

This clone was seen repeatedly, ten times or more. The J gene is TRBJ2-5, the V gene TRBV3-1 (or the pseudogene TRBV3-2); 9 bases align to TRBD1. This CDR3 is 16 amino acids long. In germline, CDR1 is LGHDT, CDR2 YNNKEL (reference sequence). V was clipped by 6 bases and J by 1 base; unmatched bases: 9. The CDR3 DNA sequence: TGTGCCAGCAGATCAGGGACAGGGTATTCCCAAGAGACCCAGTACTTC. Residues: CASRSGTGYSQETQYF.

In the case of this clone: Sequence at one end of the junction differs from germline and may be a read error. The chain recombines TRBV7-7 with TRBJ2-5; 9 bases map to TRBD2. The germline V gene has CDR1 SSHAT and CDR2 FNYEAQ (reference sequence). CDR3 length equals 15 residues. Here the CDR3 reads CASSLEGLASETQYF. CDR3 DNA: TGTGCTAGCAGCTTAGAAGGACTAGCGTCGGAGACCCAGTACTTC.

V and J are TRBV10-3 and TRBJ2-1; D is unclear. CDR1 and CDR2 from the germline V gene are ENHRY and SYGVKD. The CDR3 consists of 14 residues. Trimming left V 8 bases short and J 4 bases short, with 15 bases between. CDR3 sequence: CAIGKAGHYNEQFF. Here the CDR3 DNA reads TGTGCCATCGGAAAGGCAGGTCATTACAATGAGCAGTTCTTC.

A single count supports this clone. The V call is TRBV7-8, the J call TRBJ2-1; 9 bases match TRBD1. Germline CDR1 SGHVS, CDR2 FQNEAQ. Unmatched junction bases numbered 4, after V lost 5 bases and J lost 8 bases. This CDR3 has 13 residues. CDR3 amino acids: CASSPGQGYEQFF. CDR3 DNA sequence: TGTGCCAGCAGCCCCGGACAGGGGTATGAGCAGTTCTTC.

J is TRBJ1-3 and V is TRBV7-9; D is possibly TRBD1 (5 bases). CDR1 is SEHNR and CDR2 is FQNEAQ in the germline V gene (reference sequence). The CDR3 runs to 14 residues. Trimming removed 1 base at V and 2 bases at J, with 6 bases between. CDR3 coding DNA: TGTGCCAGCAGCTTAGAGACAGCTGGAAACACCATATATTTT. Protein sequence: CASSLETAGNTIYF.

The chain links TRBV5-5 to TRBJ2-7, with D tentatively TRBD2 (6 bases). Deletions cut 0 bases from V and 3 bases from J, with 16 bases between. This CDR3 is 16 amino acids long. In germline, CDR1 is SGHKS, CDR2 YYEKEE (reference sequence). The CDR3 loop reads CASSLAAGLVVYEQYF. For the CDR3, the DNA is TGTGCCAGCAGCTTGGCCGCGGGACTGGTAGTCTACGAGCAGTACTTC. The full variable domain, rest sourced from reference TRBV5-5 and TRBJ2-7, is DAGVTQSPTHLIKTRGQQVTLRCSPISGHKSVSWYQQVLGQGPQFIFQYYEKEERGRGNFPDRFSARQFPNYSSELNVNALLLGDSALYLCASSLAAGLVVYEQYFGPGTRLTVT.

The V call is TRBV7-2, the J call TRBJ2-2, with TRBD1 matching 8 bases. J was trimmed by 5 bases and V by 5 bases; bases with no gene match: 10. The CDR3 is made up of 16 amino acids. Germline assignment: CDR1 SGHTA and CDR2 FQGNSA. In DNA form, the CDR3 reads TGTGCCAGCAGCCATCGGGACAGGATGGGAACCGGGGAGCTGTTTTTT. Translated, it gives CASSHRDRMGTGELFF.

The CDR3 sequence is CSAGPGYEQYF. The DNA of the CDR3 is TGCAGTGCCGGTCCAGGGTACGAGCAGTACTTC. The gene calls are TRBV20-1 and TRBJ2-7, with a tentative D call TRBD1 (5 bases). The CDR3 totals 11 residues. Looked up from germline, CDR1 is DFQATT and CDR2 is SNEGSKA (reference sequence). The V end was cut by 6 bases, the J end by 4 bases, with 10 bases between.